The clone carrying this TCR beta chain was counted only a few times. The target antigen is unknown. The data belong to a study of T cell repertoires in cytomegalovirus infection. Study in general: Both CMV infection and a matching HLA type were indicated by public TCR beta signatures. Findings and caveats of the study: CMV-specific TCR beta clonotypes restricted by HLA-C were the ones dominating the ex vivo response.

Trimming removed 4 bases from V and 4 bases from J, with 13 bases in between. This CDR3 is 14 amino acids long. In germline, CDR1 is MDHEN, CDR2 SYDVKM. TCRdb fed the reads into MiXCR, producing one record per CDR3 protein. The sample consists of 150,000 to 200,000 distinct CDR3 sequences, 25% to 30% of them appearing once. Sequencing input: PBMCs. The chain couples TRBV28 to TRBJ1-2; D gene ambiguous. The TCR comes from a human donor in good health (CMV status not recorded). Some clones in this sample may be carry-over from other donors' samples. The CDR3 DNA reads TGTGCCAGCAGTTGGCAGTCCATTCTCTATGGCTACACCTTC. As protein: CASSWQSILYGYTF.